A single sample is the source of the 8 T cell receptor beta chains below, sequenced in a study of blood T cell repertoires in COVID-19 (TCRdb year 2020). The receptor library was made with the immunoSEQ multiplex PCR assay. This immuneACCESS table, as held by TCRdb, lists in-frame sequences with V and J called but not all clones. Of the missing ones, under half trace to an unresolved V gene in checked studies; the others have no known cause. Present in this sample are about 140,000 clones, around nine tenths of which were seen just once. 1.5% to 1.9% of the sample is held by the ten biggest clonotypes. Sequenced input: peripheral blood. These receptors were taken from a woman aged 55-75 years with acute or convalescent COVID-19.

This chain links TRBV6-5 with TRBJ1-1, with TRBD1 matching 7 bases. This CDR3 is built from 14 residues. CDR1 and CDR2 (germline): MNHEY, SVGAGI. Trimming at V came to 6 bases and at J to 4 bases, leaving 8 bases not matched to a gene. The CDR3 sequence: CASRNDRVATEAFF. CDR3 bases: TGTGCCAGCAGAAACGACAGGGTGGCCACTGAAGCTTTCTTT.

CDR3 sequence (DNA): TGCGCCAGCAGCCAACTGCGGGGCCCGTTGGGCTCCTATAATTCACCCCTCCACTTT. Its protein is CASSQLRGPLGSYNSPLHF. The J gene is TRBJ1-6, the V gene TRBV4-1, with D possibly being TRBD1 (5 bases). This CDR3 is 19 amino acids long. Trimming shortened V by 2 bases and J by 0 bases, and 17 bases separated the two germline ends. Looked up from germline, CDR1 is MGHRA and CDR2 is YSYEKL.

The CDR3 here is CAWSGGWGGWEQYF. The CDR3 DNA reads as TGTGCCTGGAGTGGGGGTTGGGGCGGTTGGGAGCAGTACTTC. This sequence joins TRBV30 and TRBJ2-7; D might be TRBD1 (5 bases). V was trimmed by 1 base and J by 7 bases, leaving 17 bases between them. Germline V gene lookup returns CDR1 GTSNPN and CDR2 SVGIG (reference sequence). This CDR3 comprises 14 residues.

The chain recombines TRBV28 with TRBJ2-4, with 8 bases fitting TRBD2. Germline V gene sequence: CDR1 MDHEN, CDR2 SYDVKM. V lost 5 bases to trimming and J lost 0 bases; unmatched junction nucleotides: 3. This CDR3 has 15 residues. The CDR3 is CASSHSGVAKNIQYF. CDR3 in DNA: TGTGCCAGCAGTCATAGCGGGGTAGCCAAAAACATTCAGTACTTC.

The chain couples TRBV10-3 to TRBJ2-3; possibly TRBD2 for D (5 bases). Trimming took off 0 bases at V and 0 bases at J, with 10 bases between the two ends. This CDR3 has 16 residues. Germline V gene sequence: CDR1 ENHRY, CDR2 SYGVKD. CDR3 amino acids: CAISESASTSTDTQYF. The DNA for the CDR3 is TGTGCCATCAGTGAGTCGGCTAGCACTAGCACAGATACGCAGTATTTT.

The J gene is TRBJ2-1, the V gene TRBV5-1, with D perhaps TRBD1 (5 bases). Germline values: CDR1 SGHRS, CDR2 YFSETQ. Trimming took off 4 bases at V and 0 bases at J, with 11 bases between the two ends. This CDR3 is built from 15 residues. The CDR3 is CASSTQGPSYNEQFF. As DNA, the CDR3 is TGCGCCAGCAGCACCCAGGGTCCCTCCTACAATGAGCAGTTCTTC.

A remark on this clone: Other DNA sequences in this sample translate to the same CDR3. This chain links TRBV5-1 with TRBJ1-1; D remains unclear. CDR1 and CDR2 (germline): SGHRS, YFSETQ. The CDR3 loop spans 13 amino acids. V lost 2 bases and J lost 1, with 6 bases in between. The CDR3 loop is CASSFTGNTEAFF. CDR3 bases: TGCGCCAGCAGCTTTACTGGGAACACTGAAGCTTTCTTT.

CDR3 DNA: TGTGCCACCAGACAGGGTAGCAATCAGCCCCAGCATTTT. This sequence encodes CATRQGSNQPQHF. The rearrangement uses TRBV6-5 and TRBJ1-5; 7 positions agree with TRBD1. The CDR3 loop spans 13 amino acids. Per germline, CDR1 MNHEY and CDR2 SVGAGI. After removal of 10 bases from V and 0 bases from J, the junction contained 3 bases not matched to a gene.